The rows below give T cell receptor beta chains drawn from one sample of a study of T-cell memory formation after mild COVID-19. MiXCR, run by TCRdb on the 5' RACE reads, gives a single entry per CDR3 protein. The data contain about 450,000 distinct CDR3 sequences, around 22% of them singletons. The sample was PBMCs or a T cell subset sorted from them (not recorded which). All receptors come from an adult woman who had mild COVID-19 (a few samples of this study predate the infection). Cell type and time point are not known. Each CDR3 is given with its conserved first and last residue. A D gene is named only where the DNA matches it firmly. Size tells how often a clone was seen (once, few, many) or the class of an expanded clone, and some rows leave it out.

clone_size j_call d_call v_call cdr3_aa cdr3_nt
many TRBJ2-1 . TRBV7-8 CASSLAGGGGTSYNEQFF TGTGCCAGCAGCTTAGCGGGAGGTGGGGGGACCTCCTACAATGAGCAGTTCTTC
once TRBJ2-5 TRBD1 TRBV5-6 CASSAEQGEAETQYF TGTGCCAGCAGCGCGGAACAGGGGGAAGCGGAGACCCAGTACTTC
. TRBJ2-3 TRBD1 TRBV11-2 CASSLAGDRVFSHTDTQYF TGTGCCAGCAGCTTAGCAGGGGACAGGGTTTTTTCCCACACAGATACGCAGTATTTT
. TRBJ2-1 . TRBV20-1 CSAHGLALSDEQFF TGCAGTGCCCATGGCCTGGCACTCAGCGATGAGCAGTTCTTC
. TRBJ2-1 TRBD2 TRBV5-1 CASSGGTSTGHEQFF TGCGCCAGCAGCGGCGGGACTAGCACTGGGCATGAGCAGTTCTTC
few TRBJ1-2 TRBD1 TRBV5-1 CASSHGTGGGYTF TGCGCCAGCAGCCACGGGACAGGGGGAGGCTACACCTTC
few TRBJ1-5 . TRBV6-5 CASSTKGRRNQPQHF TGTGCCAGCAGCACGAAGGGACGGCGCAATCAGCCCCAGCATTTT
. TRBJ2-7 . TRBV7-6 CASSPSRGQEGEQYF TGTGCCAGCAGCCCAAGTAGGGGGCAGGAGGGCGAGCAGTACTTC
few TRBJ2-1 TRBD2 TRBV24-1 CATSEGGSSYNEQFF TGTGCCACCAGTGAGGGCGGGAGCTCCTACAATGAGCAGTTCTTC
. TRBJ1-4 . TRBV7-6 CASSLGGLGEKLFF TGTGCCAGCAGCCTAGGAGGGCTGGGTGAAAAACTGTTTTTT
. TRBJ2-3 TRBD1 TRBV7-9 CASSLGSTGARTDTQYF TGTGCCAGCAGCTTAGGTTCGACAGGGGCCAGGACAGATACGCAGTATTTT
. TRBJ1-2 . TRBV7-2 CASSTIRDGYGYTF TGTGCCAGCAGCACTATCCGGGACGGCTATGGCTACACCTTC
few TRBJ2-5 . TRBV7-3 CASRGKGETQYF TGTGCCAGCAGAGGAAAAGGAGAGACCCAGTACTTC
few TRBJ2-3 . TRBV5-1 CASSLDSRGTDTQYF TGCGCCAGCAGCTTGGATTCTCGTGGCACAGATACGCAGTATTTT
. TRBJ2-1 . TRBV6-5 CASSPTSSNYNEQFF TGTGCCAGCAGTCCTACTAGCTCTAACTACAATGAGCAGTTCTTC
few TRBJ2-4 . TRBV12-3/TRBV12-4 CASSDLAKNIQYF TGTGCCAGCAGTGACTTAGCCAAAAACATTCAGTACTTC
. TRBJ2-7 TRBD1 TRBV19 CASSFRGVGGGEQYF TGTGCCAGTAGTTTCCGTGGGGTAGGGGGCGGCGAGCAGTACTTC
. TRBJ2-7 TRBD2 TRBV7-2 CASSYWTGGSWEQYF TGTGCCAGCAGCTACTGGACGGGAGGTTCGTGGGAGCAGTACTTC
few TRBJ2-3 . TRBV5-1 CASSAQQGRVTDTQYF TGCGCCAGCAGCGCTCAACAGGGGAGGGTCACAGATACGCAGTATTTT
. TRBJ1-1 . TRBV12-3/TRBV12-4 CASSLGGPDEAFF TGTGCCAGCAGTTTAGGGGGCCCGGACGAAGCTTTCTTT
few TRBJ2-1 TRBD2 TRBV7-6 CASSLELAAEQFF TGTGCCAGCAGCTTAGAACTAGCGGCCGAGCAGTTCTTC
few TRBJ2-5 TRBD1 TRBV11-3 CASRLGGQGAKTQYF TGTGCCAGCCGCCTAGGGGGACAGGGGGCTAAGACCCAGTACTTC